The TCR beta chain under discussion was sequenced for a study of blood T cell repertoires in COVID-19 (dated by TCRdb to the early 2020s). In the study overall: Samples covering the acute and convalescent phases of COVID-19 were provided by collaborators in the United States, Italy and Spain. The material from the prospective study consisted of cDNA or gDNA derived from T cells, B-cell-depleted T cells, or PBMCs. The dataset comprised deeply sampled blood TCRbeta repertoires from subjects exposed to, actively infected with, or recovered from COVID-19. The repertoires were released in a freely available public database meant as a resource for research on the immune response to SARS-CoV-2. Samples were obtained from the ongoing ImmuneRACE study (first 160 participants) and from 1,200 or so subjects provided by 6 global collaborators. The sample metadata nearly always contained a de-identified subject ID, COVID-19 status, age in years and sex. Where available, HLA class I and class II types were obtained from metadata supplied by the sample provider rather than from assay-based typing.

On this clone itself: Its binding antigen is unknown. No much larger clone exists at a distance of one base, and base qualities are not known.

Overall study outcomes, separate from this receptor: Clinical and demographic metadata were provided uncurated, with the amount varying by source and participant.

Whole blood was collected in K2EDTA tubes by collaborating institutions according to the institutions' own protocols. For TCRbeta analysis, collaborators shipped samples as frozen whole blood, isolated PBMCs, or DNA extracted from either of those sample types. The immunoSEQ Assay, a bias-controlled multiplex PCR, was used to amplify TCRbeta CDR3 regions from genomic DNA. Concerning the study's data processing: The number of nucleated cells in each sample was estimated by amplification of reference gene primers within the assay. Sequence reads were collapsed and filtered to measure the absolute abundance of every unique TCRbeta CDR3 rearrangement. For each sample, productive Simpson clonality was calculated as the square root of Simpson's diversity index across productive rearrangements. This is the immuneACCESS table as TCRdb keeps it, with only in-frame sequences that have V and J called. A part of the clones is gone; compared with another copy, unresolved V genes explain less than half, and the rest is unexplained. Clone size and the V and J calls come from that table; the DNA yielded D and trimming. This sample has around 250,000 clones in its table, and roughly nine tenths of those were observed once. Roughly 6.3% of the sample goes to the ten largest clones.

The specimen was peripheral blood. The clonotype was recovered from a man aged 60-69 years with acute or convalescent COVID-19.

The nucleotide sequence is TGTGCCAGCTCACGGCCGGGATCCCCCTCGGGGAACGAGCAGTACTTC. Its protein reads: CASSRPGSPSGNEQYF. The rearrangement combines TRBV18 with TRBJ2-7; a tentative D match to TRBD2 spans 5 bases. CDR1 and CDR2 are read off the germline V gene as KGHSH and LQKENI. Inclusive of the bounding cysteine and phenylalanine, the CDR3 is 16 residues long. Only the CDR3 DNA is retained, 48 bases long and in frame from the first base. Relative to germline, V is 4 bases shorter and J is 5 bases shorter, with 21 bases between their ends.